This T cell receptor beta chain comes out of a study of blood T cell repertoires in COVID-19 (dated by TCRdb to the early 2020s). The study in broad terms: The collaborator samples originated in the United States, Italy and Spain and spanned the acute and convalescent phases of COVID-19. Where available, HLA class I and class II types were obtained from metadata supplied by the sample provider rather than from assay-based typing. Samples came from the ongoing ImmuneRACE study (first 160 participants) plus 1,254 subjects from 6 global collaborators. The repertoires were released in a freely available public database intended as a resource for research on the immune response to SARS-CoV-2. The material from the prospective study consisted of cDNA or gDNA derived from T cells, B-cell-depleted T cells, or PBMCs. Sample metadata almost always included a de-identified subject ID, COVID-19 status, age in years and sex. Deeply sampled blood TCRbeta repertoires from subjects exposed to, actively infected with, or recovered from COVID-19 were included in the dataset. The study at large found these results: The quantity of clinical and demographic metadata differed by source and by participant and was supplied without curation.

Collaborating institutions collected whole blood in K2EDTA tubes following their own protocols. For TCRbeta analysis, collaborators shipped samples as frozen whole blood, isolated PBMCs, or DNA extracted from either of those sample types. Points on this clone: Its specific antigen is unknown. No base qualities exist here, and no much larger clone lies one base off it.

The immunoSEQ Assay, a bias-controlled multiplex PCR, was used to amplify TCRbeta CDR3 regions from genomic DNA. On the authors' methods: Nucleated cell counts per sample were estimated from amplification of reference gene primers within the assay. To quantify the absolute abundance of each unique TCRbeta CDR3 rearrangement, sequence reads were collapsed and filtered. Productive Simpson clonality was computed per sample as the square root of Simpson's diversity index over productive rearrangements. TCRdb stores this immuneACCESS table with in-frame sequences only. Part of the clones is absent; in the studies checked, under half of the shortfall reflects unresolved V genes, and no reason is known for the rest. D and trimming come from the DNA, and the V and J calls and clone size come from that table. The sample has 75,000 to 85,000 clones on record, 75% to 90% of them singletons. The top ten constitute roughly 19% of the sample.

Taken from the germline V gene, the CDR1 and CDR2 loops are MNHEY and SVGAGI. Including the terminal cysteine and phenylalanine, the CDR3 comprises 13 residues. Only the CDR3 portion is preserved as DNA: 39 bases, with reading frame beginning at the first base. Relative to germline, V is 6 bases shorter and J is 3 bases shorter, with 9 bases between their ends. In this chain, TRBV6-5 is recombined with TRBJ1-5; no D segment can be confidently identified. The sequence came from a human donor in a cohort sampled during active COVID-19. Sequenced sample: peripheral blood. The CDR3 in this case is CASRLTPNQPQHF. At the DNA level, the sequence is TGTGCCAGCAGGTTGACACCCAATCAGCCCCAGCATTTT.